The present entry profiles one T cell receptor (beta chain) with its context. Antigen: not known. The germline gene is not matched at one end of the junction; a read error may be the cause. Time point specified: newly diagnosed GD, antithyroid drugs for less than 3 months. The TCR library was made from RNA that had been extracted from PBMCs in TRIzol. Patients all came to the study from an endocrinology department in Xi'an, China. This CDR3 has 12 residues. Sequencing libraries for TCR beta were prepared with iRepertoire HTBI primers and Arm-PCR of CDR3 regions. Original methodology: The samples yielded 62 TRBV and some 15 TRBJ segments. In TCRdb, the multiplex PCR reads were re-called with MiXCR into one record per CDR3 protein. The authors' filters were not applied to this entry. The sample carries a few hundred thousand distinct CDR3 sequences, 20% to 25% recorded once. These data belong to a study of regulatory T cells in long-lasting Graves disease. Study summary: Antithyroid drugs had been taken under 3 months by newly diagnosed Graves' patients.

General study points: Favored usage of TRBV28, TRBJ1-2 and TRBJ2-5 was recorded in persistent disease.

V and J are TRBV12-3 or TRBV12-4 and TRBJ1-5, with D possibly being TRBD1 (5 bases). Sequenced material: peripheral blood mononuclear cells (PBMCs), taken at new diagnosis, from a patient treated with antithyroid drugs. The TCR comes from a female donor with Graves disease. The chain's CDR3 is CVSSLKGQPQHF. CDR3 coding DNA: TGTGTCAGCAGTTTAAAGGGGCAGCCCCAGCATTTT.